This entry is about one T cell receptor beta chain. The CDR3 covers 14 residues. From germline, CDR1 is SGHAT and CDR2 FQNNGV. The V and J ends lost 6 bases and 0 bases respectively, with 9 bases between them. The data originate from a study of identical twins. One entry per CDR3 protein, called by TCRdb with MiXCR from the 5' RACE reads. The sample yields 200,000 to 250,000 distinct CDR3 sequences, about an eighth seen once. The chain carries TRBV11-2 and TRBJ2-1; unclear D gene. This receptor was identified in a woman aged 18-35 years in good health. Sample: memory (CD45RO+) T cells sorted from blood. CDR3: CASSSASSYNEQFF. CDR3 nucleotides: TGTGCCAGCAGTTCCGCCAGCTCCTACAATGAGCAGTTCTTC.